These 12 T cell receptor beta chains originate from one sample sequenced in a study of blood T cell repertoires in COVID-19. Sequenced by immunoSEQ multiplex PCR; TCRdb stores in-frame clones only, minus some. The sample has just under 90,000 clones; roughly 88% are singletons. Input material: peripheral blood. The receptor source for this set is a man in his fifties or sixties with acute or convalescent COVID-19.

The chain uses TRBV2 and TRBJ1-2; the match to TRBD1 covers 7 bases. CDR1 is SNHLY, CDR2 FYNNEI, per germline. V lost 3 bases and J lost 4; bases outside the gene matches: 2. CDR3 length: 13 residues. The CDR3 here is CASSEGQSYGYTF. The CDR3 DNA reads as TGTGCCAGCAGTGAGGGACAGAGCTATGGCTACACCTTC.

The chain recombines TRBV29-1 with TRBJ1-2; possible D gene TRBD1, 5 bases. The length of the CDR3 is 14 residues. Trimming pared 7 bases from V and 4 bases from J, leaving 19 bases between. Germline V gene lookup returns CDR1 SQVTM and CDR2 ANQGSEA. DNA of the CDR3: TGCAGCGCGAAGCACGGGGGTCGGGGCTATGGCTACACCTTC. It translates to CSAKHGGRGYGYTF.

The V call is TRBV11-2, the J call TRBJ2-4; unclear D gene. CDR1 and CDR2 from the germline V gene are SGHAT and FQNNGV. V dropped 4 bases and J dropped 7 bases, with 14 bases sitting between them. The CDR3 runs 14 residues. The CDR3 sequence is CASSSNLESNIQYF. The CDR3 bases are TGTGCCAGCAGCTCAAACCTAGAGAGTAACATTCAGTACTTC.

The genes are TRBV11-1 and TRBJ2-5; 11 positions match TRBD2. After removal of 6 bases from V and 2 bases from J, the junction contained 5 bases not matched to a gene. This CDR3 spans 15 amino acids. Germline V gene lookup returns CDR1 SGHAT and CDR2 FQDESV (reference sequence). CDR3 DNA: TGTGCCAGCAGTCTAGCGGGGGGCCAACAAGAGACCCAGTACTTC. Its protein product is CASSLAGGQQETQYF. Full variable domain (rest looked up from reference TRBV11-1 and TRBJ2-5): EAEVAQSPRYKITEKSQAVAFWCDPISGHATLYWYRQILGQGPELLVQFQDESVVDDSQLPKDRFSAERLKGVDSTLKIQPAELGDSAMYLCASSLAGGQQETQYFGPGTRLLVL.

V and J are TRBV6-5 and TRBJ2-1; possibly TRBD1 for D (6 bases). The V gene's germline CDR1 is MNHEY and CDR2 SVGAGI. V was clipped by 7 bases and J by 3 bases, with 13 bases between them. The CDR3 loop spans 14 amino acids. The CDR3 region is CASTRGGIYNEQFF. The DNA of the CDR3 is TGTGCCAGCACCCGAGGGGGTATCTACAATGAGCAGTTCTTC.

The chain couples TRBV18 to TRBJ2-5; the D is unclear. V lost 5 bases to trimming and J lost 4 bases, with 8 bases between them. CDR3 length: 12 amino acids. Per the germline V gene, CDR1 is KGHSH and CDR2 is LQKENI. The CDR3 region has the DNA TGTGCCAGCTCAGAGGCCAGAGAGACCCAGTACTTC. Encoded protein: CASSEARETQYF. Full variable domain (missing parts from reference TRBV18 and TRBJ2-5): NAGVMQNPRHLVRRRGQEARLRCSPMKGHSHVYWYRQLPEEGLKFMVYLQKENIIDESGMPKERFSAEFPKEGPSILRIQQVVRGDSAAYFCASSEARETQYFGPGTRLLVL.

The J gene is TRBJ2-1, the V gene TRBV20-1, with 8 bases lining up with TRBD2. V trimming: 3 bases; J trimming: 7 bases; junction bases outside the gene matches: 14. CDR1 DFQATT and CDR2 SNEGSKA come from the germline V gene (reference sequence). This CDR3 is 16 amino acids long. The CDR3 region has the DNA TGCAGTGCTAGTTTGAGCGGGAGAGGAATAAAGAATGAGCAGTTCTTC. Its translation: CSASLSGRGIKNEQFF.

This chain links TRBV3-1 (or the pseudogene TRBV3-2) with TRBJ2-7, with D possibly matching TRBD1 (6 bases). The germline CDR1 and CDR2 sequences are LGHDT and YNNKEL (reference sequence). The CDR3 runs to 15 residues. V lost 1 base and J 2 bases, leaving 12 bases between the germline ends. This chain's CDR3 is CASSQGPGQTYEQYF. The CDR3, as DNA: TGTGCCAGCAGCCAAGGTCCGGGACAAACCTACGAGCAGTACTTC.

This chain uses TRBV19 with TRBJ2-7; maybe TRBD1 (5 bases). The CDR3 is made up of 14 amino acids. CDR1 and CDR2 (germline): LNHDA, SQIVND (reference sequence). Trimming stripped 3 bases from V and 2 bases from J, with 11 bases between. The CDR3 loop reads CASSIQKGPYEQYF. DNA of the CDR3: TGTGCCAGTAGTATCCAGAAGGGGCCCTACGAGCAGTACTTC.

A single count supports this clone. The rearrangement links TRBV6-5 to TRBJ2-7, with TRBD2 identical over 8 bases. The germline gives CDR1 MNHEY, CDR2 SVGAGI. The V gene end was trimmed by 7 bases and the J gene end by 6 bases; junction bases not matched to a gene: 11. This CDR3 has 14 amino acids. CDR3 residues: CASTRSGSNSEQYF. The CDR3 DNA reads as TGTGCCAGCACCCGAAGCGGGAGTAACAGCGAGCAGTACTTC.

The V gene is TRBV6-2 or TRBV6-3, the J gene TRBJ2-4; 8 bases fit TRBD2. Germline CDR1 MNHEY, CDR2 SVGEGT. The V segment lost 6 bases and the J segment 5 bases; nucleotides outside the gene matches: 12. The CDR3 consists of 16 residues. CDR3 residues: CASSPGGASGENIQYF. Written as DNA, the CDR3 is TGTGCCAGCAGCCCCGGGGGGGCTTCTGGCGAAAACATTCAGTACTTC.

CDR3 region: CASTGRAGGPNTEAFF. The CDR3 nucleotides read TGTGCCAGCACCGGCCGGGCAGGGGGACCGAACACTGAAGCTTTCTTT. This chain uses TRBV5-4 with TRBJ1-1; 7 nucleotides agree with TRBD1. Germline-derived CDR1 and CDR2 are SGHNT and YYREEE (reference sequence). V lost 6 bases, J lost 1 base, and 12 bases stayed unmatched. The CDR3 is made up of 16 amino acids. Using reference TRBV5-4 and TRBJ1-1 for the parts outside the CDR3, the full variable domain is ETGVTQSPTHLIKTRGQQVTLRCSSQSGHNTVSWYQQALGQGPQFIFQYYREEENGRGNFPPRFSGLQFPNYSSELNVNALELDDSALYLCASTGRAGGPNTEAFFGQGTRLTVV.